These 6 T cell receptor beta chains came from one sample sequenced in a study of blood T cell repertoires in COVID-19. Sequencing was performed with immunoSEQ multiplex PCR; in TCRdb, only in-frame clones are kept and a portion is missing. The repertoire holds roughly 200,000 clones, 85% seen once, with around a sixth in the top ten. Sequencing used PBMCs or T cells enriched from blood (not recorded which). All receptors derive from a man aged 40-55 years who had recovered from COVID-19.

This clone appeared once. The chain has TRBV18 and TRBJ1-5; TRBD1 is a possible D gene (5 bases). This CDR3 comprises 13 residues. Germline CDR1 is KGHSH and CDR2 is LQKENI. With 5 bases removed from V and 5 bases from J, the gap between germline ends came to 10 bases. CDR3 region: CASSGQGYQPQHF. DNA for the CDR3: TGTGCCAGCTCAGGCCAGGGATATCAGCCCCAGCATTTT.

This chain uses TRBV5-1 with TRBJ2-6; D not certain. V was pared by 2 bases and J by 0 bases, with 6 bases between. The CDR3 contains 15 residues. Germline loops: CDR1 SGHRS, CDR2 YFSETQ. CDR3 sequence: CASSFQVSGANVLTF. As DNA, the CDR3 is TGCGCCAGCAGCTTCCAGGTCTCTGGGGCCAACGTCCTGACTTTC.

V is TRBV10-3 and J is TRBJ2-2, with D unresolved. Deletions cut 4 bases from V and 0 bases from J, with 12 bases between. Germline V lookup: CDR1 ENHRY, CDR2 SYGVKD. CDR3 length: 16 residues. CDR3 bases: TGTGCCATCAGTGGCTCCCTGACTTCGAACACCGGGGAGCTGTTTTTT. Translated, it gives CAISGSLTSNTGELFF.

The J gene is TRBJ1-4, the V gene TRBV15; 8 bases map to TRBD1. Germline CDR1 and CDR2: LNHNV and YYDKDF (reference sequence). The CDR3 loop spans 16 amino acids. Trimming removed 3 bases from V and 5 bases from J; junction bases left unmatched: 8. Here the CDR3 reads CATSRIGQGRNEKLFF. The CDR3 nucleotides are TGTGCCACCAGCAGGATAGGACAGGGTAGAAATGAAAAACTGTTTTTT. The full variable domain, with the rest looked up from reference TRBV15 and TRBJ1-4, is DAMVIQNPRYQVTQFGKPVTLSCSQTLNHNVMYWYQQKSSQAPKLLFHYYDKDFNNEADTPDNFQSRRPNTSFCFLDIRSPGLGDTAMYLCATSRIGQGRNEKLFFGSGTQLSVL.

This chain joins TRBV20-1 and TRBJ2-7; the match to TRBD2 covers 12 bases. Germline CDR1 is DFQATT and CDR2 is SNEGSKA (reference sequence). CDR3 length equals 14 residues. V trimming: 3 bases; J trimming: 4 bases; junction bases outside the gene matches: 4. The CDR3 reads CSASLAGGPYEQYF. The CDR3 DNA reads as TGCAGTGCTAGTCTAGCGGGGGGGCCTTACGAGCAGTACTTC.

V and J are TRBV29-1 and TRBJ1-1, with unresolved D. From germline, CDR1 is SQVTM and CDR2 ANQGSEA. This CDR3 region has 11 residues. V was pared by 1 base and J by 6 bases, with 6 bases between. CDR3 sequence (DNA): TGCAGCGTTGAAGTCTCCCCTGAAGCTTTCTTT. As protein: CSVEVSPEAFF.